The clone carrying this T cell receptor beta chain was observed a handful of times. This entry belongs to a study of cytomegalovirus exposure and HLA in healthy donors. The V segment lost 7 bases and the J segment 3 bases; nucleotides outside the gene matches: 12. Germline assignment: CDR1 MNHNS and CDR2 SASEGT. The CDR3 has 16 amino acids. PCR involved 60 Vbeta and 13 Jbeta primers. Generated by immunoSEQ multiplex PCR, the TCRdb table keeps only in-frame clones and is missing some. The sample has some 150,000 clones, over 60% seen once. The receptor was isolated from a man aged 35-49 years in good health and CMV-seropositive. The sample was PBMCs. This sequence joins TRBV6-1 and TRBJ2-4, with 7 positions matching TRBD2. CDR3 amino acids: CASTEEASGYKNIQYF. CDR3 DNA: TGTGCCAGCACTGAGGAGGCTAGCGGTTACAAAAACATTCAGTACTTC.